This TCR beta chain was documented in a study of cytomegalovirus exposure and HLA in healthy donors. The PCR had 60 Vbeta and 13 Jbeta primers. TCRdb's copy holds only in-frame clones and misses some; the assay was immunoSEQ multiplex PCR. This sample has 140,000 to 150,000 clones, with about 72% found just once. Healthy bone marrow donors made up the donors. V shed 5 bases and J shed 10 bases, with 9 bases lying between them. Germline V gene data show CDR1 as SGHTA and CDR2 as FQGNSA. The CDR3 runs to 11 residues. The receptor's source is a man aged 35-49 years in good health and CMV-seronegative. The source material was PBMCs. This chain uses TRBV7-2 with TRBJ2-1; weak D call: TRBD2 (6 bases). The CDR3 nucleotides read TGTGCCAGCAGCAGACTAGACGAGCAGTTCTTC. Residues: CASSRLDEQFF.